This T cell receptor beta chain was captured by sequencing in a study of blood T cells in healthy people across ages. Study conclusions and caveats: Age showed a roughly linear inverse relationship with TCR beta diversity per million T cells. Greater diversity and more naive CD4+ cells were seen in long-lived donors than in aged donors.

The CDR3 length is 14 residues. Trimming removed 8 bases from V and 5 bases from J, with 16 bases in between. Sample-barcoded 5' priming and a J-beta primer mix drove a second PCR of roughly 6 to 12 cycles. CDR3-containing paired-end reads numbering at least 3 million came from each sample. TCRdb reprocessed the 5' RACE reads via MiXCR and lists one record per CDR3 protein. This table holds approximately 490,000 distinct CDR3 sequences, around 24% found once. Comments on this clonotype: Its specificity is unknown.

Another study also made use of these data, one on T cells of mothers and their children.

J is TRBJ2-1 and V is TRBV12-3 or TRBV12-4; D is possibly TRBD1 (5 bases). The sequence was obtained from a boy aged 5-17 years in good health. The sequenced sample consisted of blood. This CDR3 is CASRPRGADNEQFF. The DNA for the CDR3 is TGTGCCAGCCGACCTAGGGGCGCCGACAATGAGCAGTTCTTC.